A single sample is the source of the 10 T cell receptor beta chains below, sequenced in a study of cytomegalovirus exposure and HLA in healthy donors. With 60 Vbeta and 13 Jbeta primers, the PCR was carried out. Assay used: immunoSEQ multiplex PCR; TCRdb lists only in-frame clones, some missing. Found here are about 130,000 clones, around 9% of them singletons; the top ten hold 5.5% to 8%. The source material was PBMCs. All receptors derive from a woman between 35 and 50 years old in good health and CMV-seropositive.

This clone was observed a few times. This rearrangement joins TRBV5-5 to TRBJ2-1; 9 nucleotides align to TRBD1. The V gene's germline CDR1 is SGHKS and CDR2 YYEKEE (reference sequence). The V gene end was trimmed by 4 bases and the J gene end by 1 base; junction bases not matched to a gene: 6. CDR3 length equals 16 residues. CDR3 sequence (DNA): TGTGCCAGCAGCCCTTACAGGGGGCTATCCTACAATGAGCAGTTCTTC. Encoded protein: CASSPYRGLSYNEQFF.

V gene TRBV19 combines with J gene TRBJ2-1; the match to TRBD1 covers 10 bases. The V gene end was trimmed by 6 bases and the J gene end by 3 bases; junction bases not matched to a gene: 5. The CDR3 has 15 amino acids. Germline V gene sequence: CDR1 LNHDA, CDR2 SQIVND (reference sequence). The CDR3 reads CASSRTGGNYNEQFF. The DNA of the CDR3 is TGTGCCAGTAGCCGGACAGGGGGAAACTACAATGAGCAGTTCTTC.

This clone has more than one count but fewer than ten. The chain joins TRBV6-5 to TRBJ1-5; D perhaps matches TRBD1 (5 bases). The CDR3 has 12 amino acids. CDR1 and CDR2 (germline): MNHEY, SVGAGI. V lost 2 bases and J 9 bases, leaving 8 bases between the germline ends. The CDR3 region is CASSYTGGPQHF. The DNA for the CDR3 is TGTGCCAGCAGTTACACGGGGGGGCCCCAGCATTTT.

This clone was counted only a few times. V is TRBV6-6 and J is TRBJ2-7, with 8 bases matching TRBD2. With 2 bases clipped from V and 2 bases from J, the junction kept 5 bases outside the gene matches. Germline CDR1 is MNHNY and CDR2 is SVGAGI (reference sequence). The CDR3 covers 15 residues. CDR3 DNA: TGTGCCAGCAGTTACCCCCGGGGGGGGGCCTACGAGCAGTACTTC. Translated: CASSYPRGGAYEQYF.

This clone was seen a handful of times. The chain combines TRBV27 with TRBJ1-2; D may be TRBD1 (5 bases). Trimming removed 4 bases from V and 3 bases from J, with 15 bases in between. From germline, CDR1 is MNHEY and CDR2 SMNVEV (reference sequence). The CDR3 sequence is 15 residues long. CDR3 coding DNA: TGTGCCAGCAGTTCCCCCTCGGGAGGGGACTATGGCTACACCTTC. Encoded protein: CASSSPSGGDYGYTF.

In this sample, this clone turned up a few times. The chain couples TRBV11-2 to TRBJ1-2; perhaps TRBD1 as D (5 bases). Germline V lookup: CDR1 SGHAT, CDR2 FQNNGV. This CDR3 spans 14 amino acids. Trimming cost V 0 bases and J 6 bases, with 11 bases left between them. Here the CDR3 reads CASSLDGQGDGYTF. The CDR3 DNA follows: TGTGCCAGCAGCTTAGATGGGCAGGGTGATGGCTACACCTTC.

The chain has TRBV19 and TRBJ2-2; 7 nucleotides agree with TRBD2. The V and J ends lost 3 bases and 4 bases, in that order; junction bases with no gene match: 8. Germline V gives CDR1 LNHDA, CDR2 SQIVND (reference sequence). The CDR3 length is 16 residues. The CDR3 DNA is TGTGCCAGTAGTATCCCGGGAGGAGGGGTCACCGGGGAGCTGTTTTTT. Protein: CASSIPGGGVTGELFF.

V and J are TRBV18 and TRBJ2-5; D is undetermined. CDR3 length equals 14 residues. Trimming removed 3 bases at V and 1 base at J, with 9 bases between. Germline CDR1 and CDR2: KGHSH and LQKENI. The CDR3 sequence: CASSPLGSQETQYF. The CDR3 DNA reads TGTGCCAGCTCACCTCTAGGATCCCAAGAGACCCAGTACTTC.

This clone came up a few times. CDR3 region: CASSQQGGSPLHF. CDR3 coding DNA: TGTGCCAGCAGCCAACAGGGGGGGTCACCCCTCCACTTT. The J gene is TRBJ1-6, the V gene TRBV7-3; 8 bases match TRBD1. Germline CDR1 reads SGHTA; CDR2 reads FQGTGA. This CDR3 region has 13 residues. Losses at the gene ends were 5 bases for V and 10 bases for J; bases not matched to a gene: 4.

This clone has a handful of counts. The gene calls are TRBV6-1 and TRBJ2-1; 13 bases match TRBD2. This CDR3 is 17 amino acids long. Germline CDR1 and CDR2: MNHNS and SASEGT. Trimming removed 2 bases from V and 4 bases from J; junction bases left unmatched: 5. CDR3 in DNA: TGTGCCAGCAGTGAATTCCAACTAGCGGGGGGGTACAATGAGCAGTTCTTC. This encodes CASSEFQLAGGYNEQFF.